This entry is about one T cell receptor beta chain. These data belong to a study of blood T cell repertoires in COVID-19. Turning to the study itself: COVID-19 samples from acute and convalescent phases originated in the United States, Italy and Spain. Nucleic acid was either cDNA or gDNA, and it came from T cells, B-cell-depleted T cells, or PBMCs.

Authors' analysis steps: The authors estimated nucleated cell counts from reference gene primer amplification. The assay was immunoSEQ multiplex PCR, and TCRdb's table has in-frame clones only and misses some. The V and J calls and clone size are taken from that table; D and trimming were inferred from the DNA. The data hold about 210,000 clones, with about 86% observed a single time. Germline-derived CDR1 and CDR2 are SNHLY and FYNNEI. V shed 7 bases and J 2 bases; nucleotides not matched to a gene: 8. The CDR3 consists of 15 residues. The chain couples TRBV2 to TRBJ2-5, with 9 bases fitting TRBD2. The sequence came from a woman in her forties or fifties with acute or convalescent COVID-19. Sample: peripheral blood. CDR3 in DNA: TGTGCCAGCATAGCTAGCGGGGCCCCTCAAGAGACCCAGTACTTC. Amino acid sequence: CASIASGAPQETQYF.